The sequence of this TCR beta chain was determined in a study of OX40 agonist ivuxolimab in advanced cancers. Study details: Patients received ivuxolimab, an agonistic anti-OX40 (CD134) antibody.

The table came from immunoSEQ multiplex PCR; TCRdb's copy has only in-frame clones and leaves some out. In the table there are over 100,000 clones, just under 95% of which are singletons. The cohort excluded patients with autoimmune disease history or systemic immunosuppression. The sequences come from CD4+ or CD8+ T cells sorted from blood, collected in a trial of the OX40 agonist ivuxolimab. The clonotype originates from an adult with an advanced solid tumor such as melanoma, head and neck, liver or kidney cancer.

The CDR3, as DNA: TGTGCCAGCAGCGCCAAACTAGCGGGAGAAACCTACGAGCAGTACTTC. This translates into CASSAKLAGETYEQYF. This chain joins TRBV7-9 and TRBJ2-7; 11 bases fit TRBD2. This CDR3 contains 16 residues. V shed 5 bases and J 2 bases; nucleotides not matched to a gene: 8. Germline assignment: CDR1 SEHNR and CDR2 FQNEAQ (reference sequence).